This T cell receptor beta chain came from a study of cytomegalovirus exposure and HLA in healthy donors. Remarks on this clone: Sequence at one end of the junction differs from germline and may be a read error.

The CDR3 has 17 amino acids. Germline CDR1 is SEHNR and CDR2 is FQNEAQ (reference sequence). PCR primers comprised 60 Vbeta and 13 Jbeta primers. Per the original methods: About 11 million of 70 million to 80 million unique TCR beta chains were shared, per a later count. Using immunoSEQ multiplex PCR, the repertoire was profiled, and TCRdb retains in-frame clones only, with some absent. For V, J and clone size, that table is used; D and trimming come from the DNA. The data show about 130,000 clones, 60% to 80% seen once. The genes are TRBV7-9 and TRBJ2-5, with 9 positions matching TRBD1. The source of this sequence is a woman aged 55 to 70 in good health and CMV-seropositive. The sequenced material came from PBMCs. The CDR3 is CSSSLVGQGLSQETQYF. CDR3 in DNA: TGTTCCAGCAGCTTAGTGGGACAGGGATTGTCCCAAGAGACCCAGTACTTC.